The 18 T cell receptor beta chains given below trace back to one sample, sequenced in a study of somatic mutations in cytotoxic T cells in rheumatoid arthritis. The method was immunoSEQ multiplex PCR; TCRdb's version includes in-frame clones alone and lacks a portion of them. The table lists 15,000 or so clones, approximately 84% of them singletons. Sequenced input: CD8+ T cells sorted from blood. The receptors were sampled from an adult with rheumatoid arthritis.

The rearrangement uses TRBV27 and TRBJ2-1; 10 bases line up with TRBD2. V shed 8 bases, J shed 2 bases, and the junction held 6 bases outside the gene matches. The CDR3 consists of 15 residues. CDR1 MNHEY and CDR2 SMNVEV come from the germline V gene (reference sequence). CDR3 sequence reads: CASGGLADPYNEQFF. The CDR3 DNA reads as TGTGCCAGCGGAGGACTAGCGGACCCCTACAATGAGCAGTTCTTC.

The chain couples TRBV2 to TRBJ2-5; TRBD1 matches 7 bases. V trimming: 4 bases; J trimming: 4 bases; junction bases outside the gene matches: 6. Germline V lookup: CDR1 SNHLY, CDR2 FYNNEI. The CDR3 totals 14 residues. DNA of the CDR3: TGTGCCAGCAGTGTGGGACAGAGAGGAGAGACCCAGTACTTC. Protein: CASSVGQRGETQYF.

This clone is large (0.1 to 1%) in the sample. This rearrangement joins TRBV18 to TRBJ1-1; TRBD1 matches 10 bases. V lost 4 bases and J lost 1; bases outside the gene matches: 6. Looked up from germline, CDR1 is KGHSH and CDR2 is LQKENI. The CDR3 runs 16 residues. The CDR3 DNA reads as TGTGCCAGCTCACTCCGACAGGGGGCCTCGAACACTGAAGCTTTCTTT. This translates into CASSLRQGASNTEAFF.

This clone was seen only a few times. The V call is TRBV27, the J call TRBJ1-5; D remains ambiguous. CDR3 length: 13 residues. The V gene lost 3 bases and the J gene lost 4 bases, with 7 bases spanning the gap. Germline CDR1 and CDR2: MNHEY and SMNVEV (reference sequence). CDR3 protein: CASSLGLNQPQHF. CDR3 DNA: TGTGCCAGCAGTTTGGGCCTAAATCAGCCCCAGCATTTT.

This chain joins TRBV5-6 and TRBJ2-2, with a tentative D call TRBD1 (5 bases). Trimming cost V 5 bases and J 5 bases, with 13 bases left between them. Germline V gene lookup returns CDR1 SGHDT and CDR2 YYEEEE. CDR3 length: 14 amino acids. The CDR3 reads CASRHRSATGELFF. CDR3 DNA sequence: TGTGCCAGCAGACACAGGTCGGCGACCGGGGAGCTGTTTTTT.

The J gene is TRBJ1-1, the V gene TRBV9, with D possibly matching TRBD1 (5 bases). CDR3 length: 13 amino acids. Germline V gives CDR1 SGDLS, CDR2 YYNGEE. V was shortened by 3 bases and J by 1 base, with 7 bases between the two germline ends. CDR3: CASSAGQNTEAFF. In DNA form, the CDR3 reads TGTGCCAGCAGCGCAGGGCAGAACACTGAAGCTTTCTTT. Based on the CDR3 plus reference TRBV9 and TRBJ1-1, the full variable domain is DSGVTQTPKHLITATGQRVTLRCSPRSGDLSVYWYQQSLDQGLQFLIQYYNGEERAKGNILERFSAQQFPDLHSELNLSSLELGDSALYFCASSAGQNTEAFFGQGTRLTVV.

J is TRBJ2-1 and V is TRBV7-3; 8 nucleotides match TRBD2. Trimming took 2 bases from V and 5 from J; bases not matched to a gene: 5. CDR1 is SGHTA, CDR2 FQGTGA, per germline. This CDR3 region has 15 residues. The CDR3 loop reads CASSLQTSAHNEQFF. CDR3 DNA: TGTGCCAGCAGCTTACAGACTAGCGCCCACAATGAGCAGTTCTTC.

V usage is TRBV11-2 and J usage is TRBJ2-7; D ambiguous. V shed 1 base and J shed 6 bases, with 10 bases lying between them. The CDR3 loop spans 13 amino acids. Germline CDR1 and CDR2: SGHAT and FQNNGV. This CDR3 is CASSLASKGEQYF. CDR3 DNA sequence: TGTGCCAGCAGCTTAGCATCGAAGGGCGAGCAGTACTTC.

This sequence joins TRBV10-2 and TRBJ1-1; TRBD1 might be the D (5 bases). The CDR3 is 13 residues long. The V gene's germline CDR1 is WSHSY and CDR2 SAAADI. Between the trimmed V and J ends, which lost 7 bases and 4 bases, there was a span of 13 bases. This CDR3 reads CASTGRGGTEAFF. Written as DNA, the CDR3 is TGCGCCAGCACAGGACGGGGGGGCACTGAAGCTTTCTTT.

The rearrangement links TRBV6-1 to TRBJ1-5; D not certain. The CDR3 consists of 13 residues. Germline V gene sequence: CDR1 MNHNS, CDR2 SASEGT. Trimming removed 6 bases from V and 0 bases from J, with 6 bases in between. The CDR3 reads CASRDVSNQPQHF. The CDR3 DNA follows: TGTGCCAGCAGGGACGTTAGCAATCAGCCCCAGCATTTT.

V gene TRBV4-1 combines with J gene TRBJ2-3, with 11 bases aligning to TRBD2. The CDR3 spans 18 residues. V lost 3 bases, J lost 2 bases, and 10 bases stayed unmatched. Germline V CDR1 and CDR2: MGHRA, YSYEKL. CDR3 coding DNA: TGCGCCAGCAGCCAGCCGGGACTAGCGGACTCACACACAGATACGCAGTATTTT. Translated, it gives CASSQPGLADSHTDTQYF.

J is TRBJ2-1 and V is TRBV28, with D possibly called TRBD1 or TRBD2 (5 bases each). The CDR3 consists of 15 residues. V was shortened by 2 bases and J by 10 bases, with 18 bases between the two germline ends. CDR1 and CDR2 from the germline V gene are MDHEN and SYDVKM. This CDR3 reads CASSLLRGVLGEQFF. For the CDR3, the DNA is TGTGCCAGCAGTTTACTGAGGGGAGTTTTAGGGGAGCAGTTCTTC.

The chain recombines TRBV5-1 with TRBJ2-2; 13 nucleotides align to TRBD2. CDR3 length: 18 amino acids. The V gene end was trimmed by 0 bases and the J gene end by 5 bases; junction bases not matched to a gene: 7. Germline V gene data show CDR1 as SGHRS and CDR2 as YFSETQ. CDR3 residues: CASSLEGLAGSWTGELFF. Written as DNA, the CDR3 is TGCGCCAGCAGCTTGGAGGGACTAGCGGGAAGTTGGACCGGGGAGCTGTTTTTT.

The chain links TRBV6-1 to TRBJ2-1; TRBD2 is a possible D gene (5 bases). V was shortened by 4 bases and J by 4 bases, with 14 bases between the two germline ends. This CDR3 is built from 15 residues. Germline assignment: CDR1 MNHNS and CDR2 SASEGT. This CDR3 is CASSVRADTYNEQFF. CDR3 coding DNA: TGTGCCAGCAGTGTAAGAGCGGATACTTACAATGAGCAGTTCTTC.

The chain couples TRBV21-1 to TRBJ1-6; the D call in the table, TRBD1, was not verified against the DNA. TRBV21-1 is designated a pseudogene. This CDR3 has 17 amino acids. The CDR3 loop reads CASSKAETGCRGSPLHF. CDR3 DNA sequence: TGTGCCAGCAGCAAAGCAGAGACAGGATGCCGTGGTTCACCCCTCCACTTT.

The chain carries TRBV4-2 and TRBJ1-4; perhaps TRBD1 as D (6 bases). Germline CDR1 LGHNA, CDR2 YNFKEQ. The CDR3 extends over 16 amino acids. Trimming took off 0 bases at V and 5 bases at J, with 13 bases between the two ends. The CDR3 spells CASSQDSAGENEKLFF. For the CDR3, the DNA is TGTGCCAGCAGCCAAGATTCGGCAGGGGAAAATGAAAAACTGTTTTTT.

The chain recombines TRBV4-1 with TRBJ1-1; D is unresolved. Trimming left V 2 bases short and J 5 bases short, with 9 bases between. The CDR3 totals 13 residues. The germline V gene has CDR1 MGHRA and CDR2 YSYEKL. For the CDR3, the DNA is TGCGCCAGCAGCCAAAGGCGGGGAACTGAAGCTTTCTTT. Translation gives CASSQRRGTEAFF.

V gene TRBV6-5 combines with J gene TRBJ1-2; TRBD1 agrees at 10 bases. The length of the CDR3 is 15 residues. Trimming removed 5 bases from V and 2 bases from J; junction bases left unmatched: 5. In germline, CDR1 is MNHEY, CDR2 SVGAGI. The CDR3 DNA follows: TGTGCCAGCAGTCCTTGGGACAGGGGAAACTATGGCTACACCTTC. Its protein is CASSPWDRGNYGYTF.